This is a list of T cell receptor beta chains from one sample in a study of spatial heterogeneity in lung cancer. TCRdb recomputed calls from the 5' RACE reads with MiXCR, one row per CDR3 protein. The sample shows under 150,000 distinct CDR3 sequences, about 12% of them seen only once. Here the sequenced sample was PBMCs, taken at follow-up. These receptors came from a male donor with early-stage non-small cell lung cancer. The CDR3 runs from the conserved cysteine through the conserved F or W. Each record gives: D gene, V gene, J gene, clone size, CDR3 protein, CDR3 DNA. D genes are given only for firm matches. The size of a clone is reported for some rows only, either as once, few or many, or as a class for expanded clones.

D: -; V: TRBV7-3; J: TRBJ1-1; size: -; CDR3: CASSSKQGSEAFF; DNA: TGTGCCAGCAGCTCCAAGCAGGGGTCTGAAGCTTTCTTT
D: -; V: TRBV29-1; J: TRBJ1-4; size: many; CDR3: CSVEAAGSEKLFF; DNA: TGCAGCGTTGAAGCGGCAGGGAGTGAAAAACTGTTTTTT
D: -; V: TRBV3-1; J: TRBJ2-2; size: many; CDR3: CASSQVHLLGTTGELFF; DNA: TGTGCCAGCAGCCAAGTCCACCTGCTAGGGACAACCGGGGAGCTGTTTTTT
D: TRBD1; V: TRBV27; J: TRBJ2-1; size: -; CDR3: CASSLGSGGLDEQFF; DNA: TGTGCCAGCAGTTTAGGGTCAGGGGGTCTGGATGAGCAGTTCTTC
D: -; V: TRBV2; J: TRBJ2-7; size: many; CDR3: CASMGNSPYEQYF; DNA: TGTGCCAGCATGGGGAACAGCCCCTACGAGCAGTACTTC
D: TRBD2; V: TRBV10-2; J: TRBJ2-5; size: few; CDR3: CAALPWRGSQETQYF; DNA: TGCGCCGCTCTCCCCTGGCGGGGGTCCCAAGAGACCCAGTACTTC
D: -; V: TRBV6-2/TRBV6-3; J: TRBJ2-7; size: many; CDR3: CASSQQGYEQYF; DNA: TGTGCCAGCAGCCAACAGGGCTACGAGCAGTACTTC
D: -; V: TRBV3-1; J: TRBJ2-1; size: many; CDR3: CASSQDFGPSSYNEQFF; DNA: TGTGCCAGCAGCCAAGATTTCGGCCCGAGCTCCTACAATGAGCAGTTCTTC
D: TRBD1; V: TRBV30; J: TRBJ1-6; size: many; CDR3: CAWSTDGTGGSPLHF; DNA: TGTGCCTGGAGTACCGACGGGACAGGCGGTTCACCCCTCCACTTT
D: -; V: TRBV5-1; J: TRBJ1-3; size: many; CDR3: CASSFEQGSGNTIYF; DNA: TGCGCCAGCAGCTTCGAACAGGGCTCTGGAAACACCATATATTTT
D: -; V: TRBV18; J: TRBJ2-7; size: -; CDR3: CASSPPGIIYEQYF; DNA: TGTGCCAGCTCCCCACCAGGGATCATCTACGAGCAGTACTTC
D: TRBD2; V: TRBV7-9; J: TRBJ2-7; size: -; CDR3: CASAPSGGGYEQYF; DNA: TGTGCCAGTGCCCCCAGCGGGGGCGGCTACGAGCAGTACTTC
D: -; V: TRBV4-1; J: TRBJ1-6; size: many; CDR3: CASSQIQISPLHF; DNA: TGCGCCAGCAGCCAAATACAGATTTCACCCCTCCACTTT
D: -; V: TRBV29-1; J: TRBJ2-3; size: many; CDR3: CSDKTGADTQYF; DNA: TGCAGCGATAAGACAGGAGCAGATACGCAGTATTTT
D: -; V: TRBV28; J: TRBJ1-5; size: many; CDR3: CASCPTGQPQHF; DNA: TGTGCCAGTTGCCCTACCGGACAGCCCCAGCATTTT
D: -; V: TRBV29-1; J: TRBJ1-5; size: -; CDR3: CSVWGDGSNQPQHF; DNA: TGCAGCGTTTGGGGGGACGGTAGCAATCAGCCCCAGCATTTT
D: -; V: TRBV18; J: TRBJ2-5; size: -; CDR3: CASSPIQQEETQYF; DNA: TGTGCCAGCTCACCAATCCAACAGGAAGAGACCCAGTACTTC
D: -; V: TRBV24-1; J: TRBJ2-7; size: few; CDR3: CATSVGPFKHEQYF; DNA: TGTGCCACCAGTGTAGGTCCCTTCAAGCACGAGCAGTACTTC
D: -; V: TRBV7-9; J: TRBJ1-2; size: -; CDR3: CASSLVGQPNYGYTF; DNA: TGTGCCAGCAGCTTAGTAGGACAGCCTAACTATGGCTACACCTTC
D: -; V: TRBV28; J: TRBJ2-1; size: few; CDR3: CASRRQASYNEQFF; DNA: TGTGCCAGCAGGCGACAGGCATCCTACAATGAGCAGTTCTTC
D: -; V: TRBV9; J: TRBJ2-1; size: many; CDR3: CASSVVPGYTEQFF; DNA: TGTGCCAGCAGCGTGGTCCCAGGCTACACCGAGCAGTTCTTC
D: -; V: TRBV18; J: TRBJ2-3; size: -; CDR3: CASSRGLGGAADTQYF; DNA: TGTGCCAGCTCACGCGGCCTTGGGGGGGCAGCAGATACGCAGTATTTT
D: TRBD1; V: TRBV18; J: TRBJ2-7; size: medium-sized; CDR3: CASSPGTGTPGEQYF; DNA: TGTGCCAGCTCACCCGGGACAGGGACACCGGGGGAGCAGTACTTC
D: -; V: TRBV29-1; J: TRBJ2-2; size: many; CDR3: CSVGETGELFF; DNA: TGCAGCGTTGGGGAGACAGGGGAGCTGTTTTTT
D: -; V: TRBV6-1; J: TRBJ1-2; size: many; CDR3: CAIRGDAHYGYTF; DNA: TGTGCCATCCGGGGGGACGCCCACTATGGCTACACCTTC
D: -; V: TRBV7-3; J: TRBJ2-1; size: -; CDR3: CASSFNYNEQFF; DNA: TGTGCCAGCAGCTTCAACTACAATGAGCAGTTCTTC
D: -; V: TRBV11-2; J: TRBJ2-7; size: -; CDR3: CASSLLGGRTAYEQYF; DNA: TGTGCCAGCAGCTTATTGGGGGGGCGTACGGCCTACGAGCAGTACTTC
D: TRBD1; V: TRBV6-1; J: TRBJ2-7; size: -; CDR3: CASSDPRTGGFYEQYF; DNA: TGTGCCAGCAGTGATCCTAGGACAGGGGGATTTTACGAGCAGTACTTC